At least ten counts were recorded for the clone carrying this TCR beta chain. Its target is unknown. Other DNA sequences from this sample encode an identical CDR3 as well. Expressed TCRB transcripts were sequenced because the entire RNA isolate underwent reverse transcription. The table came from immunoSEQ multiplex PCR; TCRdb's copy has only in-frame clones and leaves some out. The sample includes 250,000 to 300,000 clones, 8% of them seen just once. This entry comes from a study of beta chain features in type 1 diabetes. Study-wide findings and caveats: TCRB CDR3s were moderately but significantly shorter in Type 1 diabetes patients in all four CD4+ subsets. Cells with high TCR expression could be over-represented by cDNA sequencing.

The ends lost 1 base at V and 4 bases at J; junction bases unmatched: 6. In germline, CDR1 is SEHNR, CDR2 FQNEAQ (reference sequence). This CDR3 comprises 17 residues. This rearrangement joins TRBV7-9 to TRBJ2-1; 11 bases match TRBD2. This TCR derives from a woman aged 18-29 years in good health. What was sequenced was central memory CD4+ T cells from blood. DNA for the CDR3: TGTGCCAGCAGCTTAGGCGGGACTAGCGGCCGGTACAATGAGCAGTTCTTC. Amino acids: CASSLGGTSGRYNEQFF.